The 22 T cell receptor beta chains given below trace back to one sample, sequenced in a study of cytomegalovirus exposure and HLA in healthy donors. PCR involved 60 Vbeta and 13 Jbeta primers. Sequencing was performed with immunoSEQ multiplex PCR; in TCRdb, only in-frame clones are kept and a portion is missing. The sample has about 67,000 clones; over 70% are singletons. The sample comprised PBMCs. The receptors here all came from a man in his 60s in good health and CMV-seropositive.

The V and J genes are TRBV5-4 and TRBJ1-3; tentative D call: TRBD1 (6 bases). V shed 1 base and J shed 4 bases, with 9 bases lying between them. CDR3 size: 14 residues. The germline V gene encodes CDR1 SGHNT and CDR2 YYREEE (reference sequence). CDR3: CASSLMGAGNTIYF. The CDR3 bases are TGTGCCAGCAGCTTGATGGGGGCGGGAAACACCATATATTTT.

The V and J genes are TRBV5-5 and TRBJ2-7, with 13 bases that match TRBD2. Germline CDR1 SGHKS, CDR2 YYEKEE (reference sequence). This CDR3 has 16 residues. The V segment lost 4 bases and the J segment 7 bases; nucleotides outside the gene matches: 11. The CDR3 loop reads CASSPGLAGALREQYF. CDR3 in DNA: TGTGCCAGCAGCCCAGGACTAGCGGGGGCCCTGCGGGAGCAGTACTTC. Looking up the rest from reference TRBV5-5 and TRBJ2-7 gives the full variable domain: DAGVTQSPTHLIKTRGQQVTLRCSPISGHKSVSWYQQVLGQGPQFIFQYYEKEERGRGNFPDRFSARQFPNYSSELNVNALLLGDSALYLCASSPGLAGALREQYFGPGTRLTVT.

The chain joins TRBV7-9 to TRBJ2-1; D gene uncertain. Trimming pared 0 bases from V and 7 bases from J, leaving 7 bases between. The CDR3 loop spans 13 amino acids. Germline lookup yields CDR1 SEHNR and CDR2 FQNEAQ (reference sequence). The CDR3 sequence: CASSLAGSNEQFF. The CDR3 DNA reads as TGTGCCAGCAGCTTAGCCGGGTCTAATGAGCAGTTCTTC.

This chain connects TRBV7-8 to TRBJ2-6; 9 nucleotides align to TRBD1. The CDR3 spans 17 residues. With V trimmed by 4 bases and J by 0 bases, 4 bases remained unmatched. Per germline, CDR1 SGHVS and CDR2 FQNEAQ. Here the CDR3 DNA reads TGTGCCAGCAGCTCCCCGGGACAGGGCTCTGGGGCCAACGTCCTGACTTTC. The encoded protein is CASSSPGQGSGANVLTF.

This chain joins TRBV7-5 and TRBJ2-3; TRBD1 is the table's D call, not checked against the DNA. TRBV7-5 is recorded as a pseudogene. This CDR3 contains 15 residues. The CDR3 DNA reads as TGTGCCAGAAGCTTGGAGGACAGGGCTCCAGATACGCAGTATTTT. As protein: CARSLEDRAPDTQYF.

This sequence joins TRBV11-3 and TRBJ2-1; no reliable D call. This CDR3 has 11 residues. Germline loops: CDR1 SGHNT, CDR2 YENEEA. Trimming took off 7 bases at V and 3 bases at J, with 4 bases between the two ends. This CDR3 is CASTNYNEQFF. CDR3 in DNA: TGTGCCAGCACCAACTACAATGAGCAGTTCTTC.

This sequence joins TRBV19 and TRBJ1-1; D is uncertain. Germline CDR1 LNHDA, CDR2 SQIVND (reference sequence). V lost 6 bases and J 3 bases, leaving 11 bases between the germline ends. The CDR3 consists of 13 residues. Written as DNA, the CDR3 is TGTGCCAGTAGCACCGGGAGTTACACTGAAGCTTTCTTT. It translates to CASSTGSYTEAFF.

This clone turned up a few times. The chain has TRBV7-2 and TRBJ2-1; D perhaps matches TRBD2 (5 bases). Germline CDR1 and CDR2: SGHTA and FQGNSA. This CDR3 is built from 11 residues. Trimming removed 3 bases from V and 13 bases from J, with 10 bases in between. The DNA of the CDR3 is TGTGCCAGCAGCTTTCTCACTAGACAGTTCTTC. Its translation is CASSFLTRQFF.

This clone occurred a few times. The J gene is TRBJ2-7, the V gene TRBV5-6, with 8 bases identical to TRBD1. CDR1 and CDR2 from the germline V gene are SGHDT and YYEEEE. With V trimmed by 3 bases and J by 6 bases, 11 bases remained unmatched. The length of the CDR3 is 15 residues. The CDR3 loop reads CASSWGWTGTSEQYF. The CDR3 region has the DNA TGTGCCAGCAGCTGGGGCTGGACAGGGACGTCCGAGCAGTACTTC.

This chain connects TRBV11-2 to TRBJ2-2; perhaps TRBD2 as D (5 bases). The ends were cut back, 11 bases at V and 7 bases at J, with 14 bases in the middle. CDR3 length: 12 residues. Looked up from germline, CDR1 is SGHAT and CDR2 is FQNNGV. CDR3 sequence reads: CASEAPGGELFF. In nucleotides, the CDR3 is TGTGCCTCGGAGGCCCCGGGCGGGGAGCTGTTTTTT.

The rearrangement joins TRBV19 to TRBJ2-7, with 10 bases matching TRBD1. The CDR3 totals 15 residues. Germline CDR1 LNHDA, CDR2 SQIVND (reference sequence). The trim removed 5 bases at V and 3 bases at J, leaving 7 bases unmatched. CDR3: CASSHRDRGVYEQYF. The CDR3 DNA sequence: TGTGCCAGTAGTCACCGGGACAGGGGCGTCTACGAGCAGTACTTC.

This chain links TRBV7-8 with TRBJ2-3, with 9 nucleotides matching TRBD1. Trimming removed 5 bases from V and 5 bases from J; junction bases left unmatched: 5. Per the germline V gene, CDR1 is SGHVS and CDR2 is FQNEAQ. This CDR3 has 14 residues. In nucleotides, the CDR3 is TGTGCCAGCAGCCCCCAGGACAGGGGAGATACGCAGTATTTT. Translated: CASSPQDRGDTQYF.

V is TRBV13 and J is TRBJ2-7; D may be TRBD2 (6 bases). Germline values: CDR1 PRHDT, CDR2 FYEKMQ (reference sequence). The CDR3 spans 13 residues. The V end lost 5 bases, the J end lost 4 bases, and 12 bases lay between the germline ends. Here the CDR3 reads CASSRGLQYEQYF. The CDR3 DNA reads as TGTGCCAGCAGCCGGGGACTCCAATACGAGCAGTACTTC.

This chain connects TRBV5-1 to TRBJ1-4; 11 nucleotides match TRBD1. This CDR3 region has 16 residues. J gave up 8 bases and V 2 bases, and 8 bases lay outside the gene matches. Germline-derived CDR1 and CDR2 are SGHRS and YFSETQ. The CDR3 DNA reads TGCGCCAGCAGCTTACAGGGACAGGGGGAAAAAGAAAAACTGTTTTTT. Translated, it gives CASSLQGQGEKEKLFF.

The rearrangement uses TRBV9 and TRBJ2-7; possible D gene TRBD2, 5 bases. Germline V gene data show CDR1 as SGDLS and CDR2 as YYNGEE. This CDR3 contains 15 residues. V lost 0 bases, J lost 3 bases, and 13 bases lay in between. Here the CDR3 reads CASSVVANGFYEQYF. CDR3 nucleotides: TGTGCCAGCAGCGTAGTAGCGAATGGGTTCTACGAGCAGTACTTC.

The CDR3: CAISELPGGNYGYTF. CDR3 sequence (DNA): TGTGCCATCAGTGAGCTACCAGGGGGCAACTATGGCTACACCTTC. The chain is built from TRBV10-3 and TRBJ1-2; TRBD1 matches at 8 bases. Trimming cost V 2 bases and J 2 bases; bases outside gene matches: 4. CDR3 length equals 15 residues. CDR1 is ENHRY and CDR2 is SYGVKD in the germline V gene.

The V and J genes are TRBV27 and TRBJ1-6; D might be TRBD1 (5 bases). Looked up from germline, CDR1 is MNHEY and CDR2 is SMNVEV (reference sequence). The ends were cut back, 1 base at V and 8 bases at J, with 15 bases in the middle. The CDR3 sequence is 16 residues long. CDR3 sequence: CASSLFWGSGDSPLHF. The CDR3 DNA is TGTGCCAGCAGTTTATTCTGGGGCAGCGGGGATTCACCCCTCCACTTT.

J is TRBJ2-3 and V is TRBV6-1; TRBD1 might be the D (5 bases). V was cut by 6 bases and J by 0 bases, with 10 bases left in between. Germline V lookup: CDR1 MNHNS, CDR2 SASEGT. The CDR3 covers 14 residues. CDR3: CASRLTESTDTQYF. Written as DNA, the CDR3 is TGTGCCAGCAGGTTGACAGAAAGCACAGATACGCAGTATTTT.

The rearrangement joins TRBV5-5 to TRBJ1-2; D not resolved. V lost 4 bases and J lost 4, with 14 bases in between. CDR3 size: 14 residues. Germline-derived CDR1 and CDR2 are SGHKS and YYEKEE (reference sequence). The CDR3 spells CASSQSSGAYGYTF. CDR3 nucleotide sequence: TGTGCCAGCAGCCAATCAAGTGGAGCCTATGGCTACACCTTC.

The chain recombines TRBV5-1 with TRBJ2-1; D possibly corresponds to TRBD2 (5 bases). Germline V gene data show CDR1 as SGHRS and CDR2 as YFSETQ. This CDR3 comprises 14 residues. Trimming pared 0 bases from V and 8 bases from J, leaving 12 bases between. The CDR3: CASSLAIGGDEQFF. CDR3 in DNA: TGCGCCAGCAGCTTGGCCATAGGAGGCGATGAGCAGTTCTTC.

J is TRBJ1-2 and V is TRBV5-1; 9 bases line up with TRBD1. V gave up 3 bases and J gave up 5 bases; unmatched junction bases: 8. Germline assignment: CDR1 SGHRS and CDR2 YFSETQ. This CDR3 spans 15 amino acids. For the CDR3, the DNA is TGCGCCAGCAGCTACGACAGGGGGAGTGCTTATGGCTACACCTTC. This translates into CASSYDRGSAYGYTF. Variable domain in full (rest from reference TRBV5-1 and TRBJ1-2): KAGVTQTPRYLIKTRGQQVTLSCSPISGHRSVSWYQQTPGQGLQFLFEYFSETQRNKGNFPGRFSGRQFSNSRSEMNVSTLELGDSALYLCASSYDRGSAYGYTFGSGTRLTVV.

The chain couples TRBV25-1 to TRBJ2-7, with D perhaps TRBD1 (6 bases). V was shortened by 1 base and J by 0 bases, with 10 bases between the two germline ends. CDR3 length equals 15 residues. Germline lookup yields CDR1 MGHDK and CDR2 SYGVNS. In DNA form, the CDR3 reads TGTGCCAGCAGTGAATGGGGGACACACTCCTACGAGCAGTACTTC. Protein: CASSEWGTHSYEQYF.